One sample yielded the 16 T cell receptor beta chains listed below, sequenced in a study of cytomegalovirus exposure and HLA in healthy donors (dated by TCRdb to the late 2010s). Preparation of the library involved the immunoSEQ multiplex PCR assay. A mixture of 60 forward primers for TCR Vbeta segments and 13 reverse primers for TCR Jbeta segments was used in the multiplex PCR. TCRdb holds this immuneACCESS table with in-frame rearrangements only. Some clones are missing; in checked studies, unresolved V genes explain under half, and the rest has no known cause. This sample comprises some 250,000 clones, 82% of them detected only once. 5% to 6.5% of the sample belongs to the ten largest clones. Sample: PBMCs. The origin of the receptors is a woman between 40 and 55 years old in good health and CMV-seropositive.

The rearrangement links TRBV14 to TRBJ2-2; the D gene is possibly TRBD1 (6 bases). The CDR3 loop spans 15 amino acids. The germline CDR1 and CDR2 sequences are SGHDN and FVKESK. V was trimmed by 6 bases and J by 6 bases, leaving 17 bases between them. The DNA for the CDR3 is TGTGCCAGCAGGCCCACCTCAGGGGCTTCCGGGGAGCTGTTTTTT. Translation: CASRPTSGASGELFF.

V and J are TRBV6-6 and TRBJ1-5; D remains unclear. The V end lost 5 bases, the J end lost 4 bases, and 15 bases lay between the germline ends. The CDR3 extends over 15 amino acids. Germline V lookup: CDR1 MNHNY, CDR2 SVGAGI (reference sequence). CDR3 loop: CASSPTRRTNQPQHF. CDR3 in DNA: TGTGCCAGCAGTCCGACCCGACGGACTAATCAGCCCCAGCATTTT.

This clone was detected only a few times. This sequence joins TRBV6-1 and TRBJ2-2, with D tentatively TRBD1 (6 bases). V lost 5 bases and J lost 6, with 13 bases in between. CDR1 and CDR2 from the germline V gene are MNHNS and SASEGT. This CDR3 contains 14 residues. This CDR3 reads CASSTRGHPGELFF. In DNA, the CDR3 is TGTGCCAGCAGTACCAGGGGTCATCCCGGGGAGCTGTTTTTT.

CDR3 amino acids: CASSLLTGTAQDEQYF. The CDR3 nucleotides read TGTGCCAGCAGTCTACTGACCGGGACAGCGCAGGACGAGCAGTACTTC. The rearrangement links TRBV6-6 to TRBJ2-7, with TRBD1 matching over 7 bases. This CDR3 region has 16 residues. Trimming took 5 bases from V and 5 from J; bases not matched to a gene: 15. CDR1 and CDR2 (germline): MNHNY, SVGAGI (reference sequence).

CDR3 sequence reads: CASSPARGQGLNTQYF. CDR3 nucleotides: TGTGCCAGCAGCCCCGCTAGGGGACAGGGATTGAATACGCAGTATTTT. This rearrangement joins TRBV11-1 to TRBJ2-3; 9 nucleotides line up with TRBD1. The CDR3 is 16 amino acids. CDR1 and CDR2 from the germline V gene are SGHAT and FQDESV (reference sequence). The ends lost 5 bases at V and 7 bases at J; junction bases unmatched: 13.

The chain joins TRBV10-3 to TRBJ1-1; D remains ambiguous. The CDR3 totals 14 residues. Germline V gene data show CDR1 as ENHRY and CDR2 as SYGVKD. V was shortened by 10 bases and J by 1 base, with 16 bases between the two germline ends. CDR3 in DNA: TGTGCCACGCGTTGGGAGGCGGGGAACACTGAAGCTTTCTTT. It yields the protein CATRWEAGNTEAFF.

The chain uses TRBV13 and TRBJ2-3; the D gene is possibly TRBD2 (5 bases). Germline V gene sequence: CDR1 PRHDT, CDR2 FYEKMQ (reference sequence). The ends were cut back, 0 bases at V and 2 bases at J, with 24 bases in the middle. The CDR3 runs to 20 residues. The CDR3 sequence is CASSLGLSGFITPSTDTQYF. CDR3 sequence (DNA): TGTGCCAGCAGCTTAGGCCTAAGCGGCTTCATCACCCCATCCACAGATACGCAGTATTTT.

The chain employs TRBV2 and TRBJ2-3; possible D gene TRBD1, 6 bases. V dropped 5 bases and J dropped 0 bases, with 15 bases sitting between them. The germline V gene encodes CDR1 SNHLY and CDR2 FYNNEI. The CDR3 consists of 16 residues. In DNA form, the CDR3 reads TGTGCCAGCAGTAAAACCCAGGGGATGAGCACAGATACGCAGTATTTT. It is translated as CASSKTQGMSTDTQYF.

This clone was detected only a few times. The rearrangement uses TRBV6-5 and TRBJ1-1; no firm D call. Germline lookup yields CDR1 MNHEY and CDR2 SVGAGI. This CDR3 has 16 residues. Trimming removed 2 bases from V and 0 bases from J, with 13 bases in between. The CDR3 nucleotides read TGTGCCAGCAGTTACCGCGTAGAGGGCTTGAACACTGAAGCTTTCTTT. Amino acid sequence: CASSYRVEGLNTEAFF.

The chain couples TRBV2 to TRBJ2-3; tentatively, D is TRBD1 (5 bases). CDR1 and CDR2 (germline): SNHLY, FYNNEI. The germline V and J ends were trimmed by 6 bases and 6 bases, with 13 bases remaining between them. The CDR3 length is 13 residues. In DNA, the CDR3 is TGTGCCAGCAGCGCCTCCAGGGCGGATACGCAGTATTTT. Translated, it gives CASSASRADTQYF. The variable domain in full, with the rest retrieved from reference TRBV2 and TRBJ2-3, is EPEVTQTPSHQVTQMGQEVILRCVPISNHLYFYWYRQILGQKVEFLVSFYNNEISEKSEIFDDQFSVERPDGSNFTLKIRSTKLEDSAMYFCASSASRADTQYFGPGTRLTVL.

As DNA, the CDR3 is TGTGCCAGCAGCTTAGCGGTGACGGGAGAGCAGTTCTTC. It yields the protein CASSLAVTGEQFF. This rearrangement joins TRBV7-2 to TRBJ2-1; tentatively, D is TRBD2 (5 bases). Trimming stripped 0 bases from V and 10 bases from J, with 10 bases between. CDR3 length equals 13 residues. Germline V CDR1 and CDR2: SGHTA, FQGNSA.

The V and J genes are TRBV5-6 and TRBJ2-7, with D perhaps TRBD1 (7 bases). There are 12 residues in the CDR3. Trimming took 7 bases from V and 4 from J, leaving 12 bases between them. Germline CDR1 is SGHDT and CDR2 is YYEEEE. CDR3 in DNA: TGTGCCAGCGGAGGGACAGATTACGAGCAGTACTTC. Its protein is CASGGTDYEQYF.

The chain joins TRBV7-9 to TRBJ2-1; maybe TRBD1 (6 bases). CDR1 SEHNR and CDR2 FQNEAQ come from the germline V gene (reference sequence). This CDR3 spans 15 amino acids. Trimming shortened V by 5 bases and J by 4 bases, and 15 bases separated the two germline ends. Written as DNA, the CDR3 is TGTGCCAGCAGCCCTCGTACAGGGCAATACAATGAGCAGTTCTTC. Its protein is CASSPRTGQYNEQFF. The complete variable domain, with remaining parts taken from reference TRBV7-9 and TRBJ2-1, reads DTGVSQNPRHKITKRGQNVTFRCDPISEHNRLYWYRQTLGQGPEFLTYFQNEAQLEKSRLLSDRFSAERPKGSFSTLEIQRTEQGDSAMYLCASSPRTGQYNEQFFGPGTRLTVL.

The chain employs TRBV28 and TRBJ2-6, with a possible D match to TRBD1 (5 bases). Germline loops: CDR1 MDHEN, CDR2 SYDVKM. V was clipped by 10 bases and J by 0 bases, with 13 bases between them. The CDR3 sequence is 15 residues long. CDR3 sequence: CAIWGGPSGANVLTF. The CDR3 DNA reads TGTGCCATCTGGGGCGGACCCTCTGGGGCCAACGTCCTGACTTTC.

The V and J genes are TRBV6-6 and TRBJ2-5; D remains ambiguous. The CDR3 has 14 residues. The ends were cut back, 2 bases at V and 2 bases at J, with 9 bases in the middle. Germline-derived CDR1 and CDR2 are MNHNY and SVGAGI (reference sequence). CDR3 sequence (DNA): TGTGCCAGCAGTTACGAGACACAGCAAGAGACCCAGTACTTC. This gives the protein CASSYETQQETQYF.

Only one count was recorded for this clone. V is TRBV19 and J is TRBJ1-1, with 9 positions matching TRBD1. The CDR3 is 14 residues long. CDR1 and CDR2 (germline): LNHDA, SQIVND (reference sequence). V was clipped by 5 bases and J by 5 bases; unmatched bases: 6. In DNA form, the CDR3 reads TGTGCCAGTAGTCGGACAGGGGCGAGGACTGAAGCTTTCTTT. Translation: CASSRTGARTEAFF.